What follows describes a single T cell receptor (beta chain). The data derive from a study of T cell responses to AZD1222 COVID-19 vaccine. The CDR3 sequence is 15 residues long. Germline-derived CDR1 and CDR2 are LGHNA and YNFKEQ. Trimming removed 0 bases from V and 7 bases from J, with 12 bases in between. Profiled with immunoSEQ multiplex PCR; TCRdb holds only in-frame clones, not every one. The data show about 150,000 clones, 93% seen once. The V and J genes are TRBV4-2 and TRBJ1-4, with D possibly being TRBD1 (5 bases). Sequencing used peripheral blood, obtained on day 0 of AZD1222 vaccination. The clonotype was recovered from an adult in good health. In DNA, the CDR3 is TGTGCCAGCAGCCAAGACCGGGACGAGGGTGAAAAACTGTTTTTT. Encoded protein: CASSQDRDEGEKLFF.